The 14 T cell receptor beta chains given below trace back to one sample, sequenced in a study of CD8 T cells in ankylosing spondylitis. MiXCR, applied by TCRdb to the 5' RACE reads, yields one record per CDR3 protein. The sample includes fewer than 350,000 distinct CDR3 sequences, roughly 10% of them seen just once. The sequenced material came from blood, either unsorted or a sorted T cell fraction (not recorded which). The receptors stem from a female donor with ankylosing spondylitis or in good health (not recorded which).

This clonotype has more than one count but fewer than ten. The V gene is TRBV24-1, the J gene TRBJ1-1, with D unresolved. Germline V gene lookup returns CDR1 KGHDR and CDR2 SFDVKD. CDR3 length: 11 residues. The V end lost 7 bases, the J end lost 5 bases, and 7 bases lay between the germline ends. In DNA, the CDR3 is TGTGCCACCAGCACGTTAACTGAAGCTTTCTTT. Translation: CATSTLTEAFF.

J is TRBJ2-5 and V is TRBV6-1; D gene unclear. Germline-derived CDR1 and CDR2 are MNHNS and SASEGT. V was shortened by 6 bases and J by 2 bases, with 16 bases between the two germline ends. The CDR3 contains 15 residues. As DNA, the CDR3 is TGTGCCAGCAGGATGGGCGGTCACGCACAAGAGACCCAGTACTTC. Translation: CASRMGGHAQETQYF.

The gene calls are TRBV20-1 and TRBJ2-3, with TRBD1 matching 8 bases. CDR3 length: 17 residues. The junction had 10 bases not matched to a gene; V was cut back by 2 bases and J by 0 bases. Germline assignment: CDR1 DFQATT and CDR2 SNEGSKA (reference sequence). Here the CDR3 DNA reads TGCAGTGCTAGACCCGAAAGGACAGGGACTAGCACAGATACGCAGTATTTT. Its translation: CSARPERTGTSTDTQYF.

The V gene is TRBV4-1, the J gene TRBJ1-2; D is possibly TRBD1 (5 bases). Germline V gene lookup returns CDR1 MGHRA and CDR2 YSYEKL. The germline V and J ends were trimmed by 2 bases and 3 bases, with 10 bases remaining between them. The CDR3 consists of 14 residues. CDR3 sequence: CASSQRGGDYGYTF. The CDR3 nucleotides read TGCGCCAGCAGCCAAAGGGGAGGGGACTATGGCTACACCTTC.

The sample holds many counts of this clonotype. The rearrangement uses TRBV4-2 and TRBJ2-1, with D perhaps matching TRBD2 (6 bases). This CDR3 is built from 15 residues. Germline values: CDR1 LGHNA, CDR2 YNFKEQ. V was shortened by 0 bases and J by 9 bases, with 15 bases between the two germline ends. The DNA of the CDR3 is TGTGCCAGCAGCCAAGATGTCCGGGGGAAGGGTGAGCAGTTCTTC. Translation gives CASSQDVRGKGEQFF.

The table lists this clonotype with many counts. This sequence joins TRBV20-1 and TRBJ1-5, with D maybe TRBD1 (5 bases). V lost 1 base and J 3 bases, leaving 10 bases between the germline ends. CDR1 is DFQATT, CDR2 SNEGSKA, per germline (reference sequence). CDR3 length: 14 residues. CDR3 nucleotide sequence: TGCAGTGCTAGAGGCGGGGCCTTCAATCAGCCCCAGCATTTT. The encoded protein is CSARGGAFNQPQHF.

This clonotype was counted ten times or more. The rearrangement links TRBV12-3 or TRBV12-4 to TRBJ1-5; no definite D call. The V end was cut by 6 bases, the J end by 7 bases, with 13 bases between. The CDR3 consists of 13 residues. CDR3 loop: CASSSGRNQPQHF. The DNA of the CDR3 is TGTGCCAGCAGCTCTGGACGAAACCAGCCCCAGCATTTT.

Many counts were recorded for this clonotype. This rearrangement joins TRBV20-1 to TRBJ1-2; D is undetermined. This CDR3 has 11 residues. Per germline, CDR1 DFQATT and CDR2 SNEGSKA (reference sequence). The germline V and J ends were trimmed by 5 bases and 3 bases, with 7 bases remaining between them. The CDR3 reads CSARQDYGYTF. CDR3 nucleotides: TGCAGTGCTCGGCAGGACTATGGCTACACCTTC.

In this sample, this clonotype turned up many times. For the CDR3, the DNA is TGTGCCAGCAGCCAAGATTCCCCGGGGGCCTACGAGCAGTACTTC. This codes for CASSQDSPGAYEQYF. The chain joins TRBV3-1 to TRBJ2-7, with D possibly TRBD2 on 6 matching bases. Germline CDR1 and CDR2: LGHDT and YNNKEL (reference sequence). This CDR3 spans 15 amino acids. The V and J ends lost 0 bases and 2 bases respectively, with 11 bases between them.

This chain connects TRBV6-4 to TRBJ2-1, with D possibly being TRBD1 or TRBD2 (7 bases each). CDR3 length: 18 residues. Germline assignment: CDR1 MRHNA and CDR2 SNTAGT. With 11 bases removed from V and 0 bases from J, the gap between germline ends came to 26 bases. The CDR3 region has the DNA TGTGCCTTCTGTTCACAGGGGCGGGAGCTGAGCTCCTACAATGAGCAGTTCTTC. Protein: CAFCSQGRELSSYNEQFF.

Many counts were recorded for this clonotype. The chain combines TRBV7-2 with TRBJ1-1, with no clear D. Trimming took off 4 bases at V and 3 bases at J, with 12 bases between the two ends. The CDR3 totals 14 residues. Germline V gene data show CDR1 as SGHTA and CDR2 as FQGNSA. CDR3 sequence: CASSSRRADTEAFF. CDR3 nucleotide sequence: TGTGCCAGCAGCTCCCGAAGGGCGGACACTGAAGCTTTCTTT.

This clonotype was detected only a few times. The chain is built from TRBV10-1 and TRBJ2-5, with 9 bases lining up with TRBD1. The CDR3 spans 15 residues. Germline V gene sequence: CDR1 WNHNN, CDR2 SYGVQD (reference sequence). V was clipped by 2 bases and J by 5 bases; unmatched bases: 6. For the CDR3, the DNA is TGCGCCAGCAGTGAGGCGGGACAGGGTCGGGAGACCCAGTACTTC. Amino acid sequence: CASSEAGQGRETQYF.

This clonotype was counted only a few times. This rearrangement joins TRBV5-1 to TRBJ2-5; 10 bases map to TRBD2. The J segment lost 5 bases and the V segment lost 0 bases, leaving 4 bases of the junction unmatched. Per germline, CDR1 SGHRS and CDR2 YFSETQ. The CDR3 spans 15 residues. The CDR3 region has the DNA TGCGCCAGCAGCTTGGTTCTAGCGGGGGTGGAGACCCAGTACTTC. Translating it yields CASSLVLAGVETQYF.

This clonotype was recorded many times. The chain is built from TRBV20-1 and TRBJ2-1, with D maybe TRBD2 (5 bases). The CDR3 has 14 residues. Germline-derived CDR1 and CDR2 are DFQATT and SNEGSKA (reference sequence). Trimming stripped 6 bases from V and 5 bases from J, with 17 bases between. The CDR3 sequence: CSAPDIRGDNEQFF. CDR3 DNA: TGCAGTGCCCCAGATATCCGGGGAGACAATGAGCAGTTCTTC.